Each of the 25 T cell receptor beta chains below was sequenced from the same sample in a study of neurological immune-mediated disorders. From the 5' RACE reads, TCRdb called clonotypes with MiXCR, one entry per CDR3 protein. The table records around 130,000 distinct CDR3 sequences, about 3.4% of them present only once. The sample consisted of PBMCs. The receptors were gathered from a woman aged 25 to 45 with multiple sclerosis.

In its sample, this clonotype was seen many times. This chain uses TRBV7-2 with TRBJ2-2; D is perhaps TRBD1 or TRBD2 (7 bases each). Germline CDR1 reads SGHTA; CDR2 reads FQGNSA. V shed 5 bases and J shed 4 bases, with 17 bases lying between them. This CDR3 region has 16 residues. The CDR3 reads CASSRGEGAPTGELFF. The CDR3 DNA reads as TGTGCCAGCAGCAGGGGGGAGGGGGCCCCCACCGGGGAGCTGTTTTTT.

This clonotype was detected ten times or more. The J gene is TRBJ2-1, the V gene TRBV20-1; 9 nucleotides match TRBD2. The CDR3 spans 15 residues. The germline V gene has CDR1 DFQATT and CDR2 SNEGSKA (reference sequence). Trimming at V came to 3 bases and at J to 0 bases, leaving 3 bases not matched to a gene. The DNA for the CDR3 is TGCAGTGCTAGGACTAGCGGAGCCTCCTACAATGAGCAGTTCTTC. Residues: CSARTSGASYNEQFF.

This clonotype came up a few times. The chain uses TRBV6-5 and TRBJ1-1, with D unresolved. The CDR3 sequence is 12 residues long. V lost 8 bases to trimming and J lost 5 bases, with 12 bases between them. The germline V gene encodes CDR1 MNHEY and CDR2 SVGAGI. CDR3 amino acids: CASQSRTTEAFF. CDR3 nucleotide sequence: TGTGCCAGCCAAAGCCGAACTACTGAAGCTTTCTTT.

This clonotype was seen many times. The chain links TRBV6-5 to TRBJ1-1; possibly TRBD1 for D (5 bases). V lost 6 bases to trimming and J lost 0 bases, with 14 bases between them. There are 15 residues in the CDR3. Per the germline V gene, CDR1 is MNHEY and CDR2 is SVGAGI. CDR3 DNA sequence: TGTGCCAGCAGGGAGGGAGTGGGGGTGAACACTGAAGCTTTCTTT. Translated, it gives CASREGVGVNTEAFF.

This clonotype was seen repeatedly, ten times or more. V is TRBV5-1 and J is TRBJ2-7, with TRBD1 as a possible D gene (5 bases). Trimming removed 4 bases from V and 2 bases from J, with 13 bases in between. CDR3 length: 14 amino acids. Germline V lookup: CDR1 SGHRS, CDR2 YFSETQ. The CDR3 DNA reads as TGCGCCAGCAGCCTTGAGCAGGGTGCCTACGAGCAGTACTTC. Amino acids: CASSLEQGAYEQYF.

This clonotype was picked up many times. The V and J genes are TRBV20-1 and TRBJ2-5; 9 bases are shared with TRBD1. The CDR3 covers 16 residues. The germline gives CDR1 DFQATT, CDR2 SNEGSKA (reference sequence). The ends lost 2 bases at V and 7 bases at J; junction bases unmatched: 14. CDR3 DNA: TGCAGTGCTAGACCGGGACAGGGAAGGAAGGCAGGGACCCAGTACTTC. Protein: CSARPGQGRKAGTQYF.

This clonotype came up many times. J is TRBJ2-5 and V is TRBV6-5; TRBD2 matches 10 bases. The CDR3 has 14 residues. Germline loops: CDR1 MNHEY, CDR2 SVGAGI. The J segment lost 5 bases and the V segment lost 6 bases, leaving 6 bases of the junction unmatched. The CDR3 is CASRPSGSFETQYF. CDR3 nucleotides: TGTGCCAGCAGGCCTAGCGGGAGTTTCGAGACCCAGTACTTC.

This clonotype was counted only a few times. This chain uses TRBV20-1 with TRBJ2-2, with D unclear. Germline V gene data show CDR1 as DFQATT and CDR2 as SNEGSKA (reference sequence). Trimming stripped 3 bases from V and 8 bases from J, with 13 bases between. The length of the CDR3 is 13 residues. The CDR3 protein is CSASRPPGGELFF. CDR3 DNA sequence: TGCAGTGCTAGTCGACCCCCCGGGGGGGAGCTGTTTTTT.

This clonotype occurred many times. V is TRBV4-2 and J is TRBJ2-1; D may be TRBD2 (6 bases). Trimming cost V 0 bases and J 5 bases, with 11 bases left between them. The CDR3 contains 15 residues. Germline CDR1 reads LGHNA; CDR2 reads YNFKEQ. CDR3 nucleotides: TGTGCCAGCAGCCAAGAATGGGGGGTGGACAATGAGCAGTTCTTC. This translates into CASSQEWGVDNEQFF.

This clonotype was counted at least ten times. J is TRBJ2-6 and V is TRBV5-1; D may be TRBD1 (6 bases). The CDR3 has 15 residues. V was trimmed by 4 bases and J by 4 bases, leaving 12 bases between them. Germline-derived CDR1 and CDR2 are SGHRS and YFSETQ. CDR3 in DNA: TGCGCCAGCAGCCCAGGGGTCGCCGGGGCCAACGTCCTGACTTTC. Its translation is CASSPGVAGANVLTF.

This clonotype was counted many times. The chain employs TRBV7-8 and TRBJ2-1; D may match TRBD1 or TRBD2 (6 bases each). Between the trimmed V and J ends, which lost 5 bases and 0 bases, there was a span of 11 bases. Germline lookup yields CDR1 SGHVS and CDR2 FQNEAQ. The CDR3 contains 15 residues. CDR3 in amino acids: CASSRGGISYNEQFF. CDR3 coding DNA: TGTGCCAGCAGCCGAGGGGGGATCTCCTACAATGAGCAGTTCTTC.

This clonotype was found many times. This chain uses TRBV20-1 with TRBJ2-2; 11 bases map to TRBD2. The length of the CDR3 is 14 residues. Trimming removed 6 bases from V and 5 bases from J; junction bases left unmatched: 5. The germline V gene has CDR1 DFQATT and CDR2 SNEGSKA (reference sequence). Here the CDR3 reads CSAGASGRTGELFF. The CDR3, as DNA: TGCAGTGCCGGGGCTAGCGGGAGGACCGGGGAGCTGTTTTTT.

This clonotype has a count of ten or more. V usage is TRBV28 and J usage is TRBJ1-1; TRBD1 might be the D (5 bases). Germline CDR1 MDHEN, CDR2 SYDVKM. This CDR3 spans 14 amino acids. With 3 bases removed from V and 1 base from J, the gap between germline ends came to 9 bases. CDR3 region: CASSFQGRNTEAFF. CDR3 DNA sequence: TGTGCCAGCAGTTTTCAGGGCCGGAACACTGAAGCTTTCTTT.

This clonotype was detected many times. The gene calls are TRBV7-9 and TRBJ2-3; D gene uncertain. The CDR3 contains 14 residues. CDR1 SEHNR and CDR2 FQNEAQ come from the germline V gene (reference sequence). The V end was cut by 0 bases, the J end by 0 bases, with 4 bases between. This CDR3 reads CASSLASSTDTQYF. Here the CDR3 DNA reads TGTGCCAGCAGCTTAGCCTCTAGCACAGATACGCAGTATTTT.

V usage is TRBV10-3 and J usage is TRBJ2-7; D possibly corresponds to TRBD1 (6 bases). The CDR3 has 14 amino acids. V was pared by 10 bases and J by 5 bases, with 21 bases between. Germline CDR1 is ENHRY and CDR2 is SYGVKD. CDR3 in DNA: TGTGCCACCCTACCGGGACAACCGCTCCACGAGCAGTACTTC. The encoded protein is CATLPGQPLHEQYF.

In its sample, this clonotype was seen many times. The rearrangement uses TRBV29-1 and TRBJ2-5; TRBD2 matches 12 bases. Germline V gene sequence: CDR1 SQVTM, CDR2 ANQGSEA. V dropped 5 bases and J dropped 4; count of bases not matched to a gene: 5. The CDR3 totals 14 residues. This CDR3 reads CSVRTSGAVETQYF. DNA for the CDR3: TGCAGCGTTAGGACTAGCGGGGCTGTAGAGACCCAGTACTTC.

This clonotype was detected many times. The CDR3 coding sequence is TGTGCCAGCAGTGAAGCGTTATCCAGGGGCCGCGGCTACACCTTC. Protein product: CASSEALSRGRGYTF. The chain has TRBV6-1 and TRBJ1-2; possibly TRBD1 for D (6 bases). CDR1 is MNHNS, CDR2 SASEGT, per germline. V lost 0 bases, J lost 8 bases, and 16 bases lay in between. The CDR3 length is 15 residues.

This clonotype has ten or more counts. V usage is TRBV29-1 and J usage is TRBJ2-3, with D perhaps TRBD2 (5 bases). Germline CDR1 is SQVTM and CDR2 is ANQGSEA. The CDR3 has 13 amino acids. The V end lost 6 bases, the J end lost 9 bases, and 19 bases lay between the germline ends. CDR3: CSVTLLVQGTQYF. The CDR3 DNA sequence: TGCAGCGTCACCTTACTAGTACAAGGGACGCAGTATTTT.

Comment on this clonotype: A read error may explain this, as a much larger clone is one base away. V usage is TRBV20-1 and J usage is TRBJ1-2, with D tentatively TRBD1 (6 bases). The CDR3 contains 12 residues. The germline gives CDR1 DFQATT, CDR2 SNEGSKA (reference sequence). For the CDR3, the DNA is TGCAGTGCTAGCAGGGGTAACTATAGCTACACCTTC. Its translation is CSASRGNYSYTF.

In its sample, this clonotype was seen many times. The V gene is TRBV5-5, the J gene TRBJ2-2; no reliable D call. The CDR3 is 12 residues long. V lost 2 bases and J 6 bases, leaving 5 bases between the germline ends. In germline, CDR1 is SGHKS, CDR2 YYEKEE (reference sequence). In DNA form, the CDR3 reads TGTGCCAGCAGCTTAAGGTCCGGGGAGCTGTTTTTT. Encoded protein: CASSLRSGELFF. Full variable domain (missing parts from reference TRBV5-5 and TRBJ2-2): DAGVTQSPTHLIKTRGQQVTLRCSPISGHKSVSWYQQVLGQGPQFIFQYYEKEERGRGNFPDRFSARQFPNYSSELNVNALLLGDSALYLCASSLRSGELFFGEGSRLTVL.

This clonotype has only one observation. The chain has TRBV7-2 and TRBJ2-3; D is perhaps TRBD1 (5 bases). The CDR3 has 15 amino acids. V was shortened by 5 bases and J by 2 bases, with 14 bases between the two germline ends. Per the germline V gene, CDR1 is SGHTA and CDR2 is FQGNSA. CDR3 DNA: TGTGCCAGCAGCCTTCGTGACAGCAACACAGATACGCAGTATTTT. Protein product: CASSLRDSNTDTQYF.

This clonotype came up many times. The chain is built from TRBV20-1 and TRBJ1-1; D is undetermined. Germline CDR1 and CDR2: DFQATT and SNEGSKA (reference sequence). V lost 4 bases and J lost 5, with 11 bases in between. This CDR3 contains 12 residues. The chain's CDR3 is CSAKHQVTEAFF. In nucleotides, the CDR3 is TGCAGTGCTAAACATCAGGTGACTGAAGCTTTCTTT.

This clonotype was counted many times. A junction boundary mismatches the germline segment, possibly from a read error. The V and J genes are TRBV5-1 and TRBJ2-3; D remains ambiguous. The CDR3 sequence is 15 residues long. Germline CDR1 SGHRS, CDR2 YFSETQ. In DNA form, the CDR3 reads TGCGCCAGCAGATTGGGTTTGCAGTACACAGATACGCAGTATTTT. It translates to CASRLGLQYTDTQYF.

This clonotype was observed at least ten times. V usage is TRBV5-1 and J usage is TRBJ1-1; perhaps TRBD1 as D (6 bases). This CDR3 is 18 amino acids long. V gave up 0 bases and J gave up 0 bases, with 18 bases separating them. CDR1 is SGHRS and CDR2 is YFSETQ in the germline V gene. The CDR3 reads CASSLAGWEAGVNTEAFF. CDR3 DNA: TGCGCCAGCAGCTTGGCAGGTTGGGAGGCAGGGGTGAACACTGAAGCTTTCTTT. The full variable domain, rest sourced from reference TRBV5-1 and TRBJ1-1, is KAGVTQTPRYLIKTRGQQVTLSCSPISGHRSVSWYQQTPGQGLQFLFEYFSETQRNKGNFPGRFSGRQFSNSRSEMNVSTLELGDSALYLCASSLAGWEAGVNTEAFFGQGTRLTVV.

There are many counts of this clonotype. The chain couples TRBV19 to TRBJ2-1, with D possibly matching TRBD2 (5 bases). The CDR3 is 15 amino acids. CDR1 and CDR2 (germline): LNHDA, SQIVND (reference sequence). Trimming removed 7 bases at V and 10 bases at J, with 23 bases between. The CDR3 nucleotides are TGTGCCAGTACTCCCCCCTTGGGAGATCCCATCGAGCAGTTCTTC. Translated, it gives CASTPPLGDPIEQFF.